This T cell receptor (beta chain) comes out of a study of shared clonotypes between healthy human individuals. About the research overall: The donor group consisted of a couple of women and a few men, aged 18 to 49. General study results and limits: Blood was the only sampled material, and tissue repertoires likely differ. The naive CD4 repertoires of several donors were compared, and roughly 5.1% of clonotypes were shared.

Remarks on this clone: Its antigen is undetermined.

Germline V CDR1 and CDR2: LGHNA, YSLEER. V lost 0 bases to trimming and J lost 9 bases, with 12 bases between them. CDR3 size: 14 residues. The donor population consisted of healthy HIV-negative adults with no recent acute infections or vaccinations. Profiling relied on immunoSEQ multiplex PCR, and the TCRdb table lists in-frame clones only, not all of them. Among around 940,000 clones listed, 70% to 85% were seen once. The J gene is TRBJ2-1, the V gene TRBV4-3; the D is unclear. The sample was memory CD4+ T cells sorted from blood. Subset here: CD45RA-negative fraction. This receptor was taken from a man between 18 and 35 years old in good health. The DNA of the CDR3 is TGCGCCAGCAGCCAAGAGCCGGAGCGAAGTGAGCAGTTCTTC. Protein product: CASSQEPERSEQFF.